These 8 T cell receptor beta chains came from one sample sequenced in a study of blood T cell repertoires in COVID-19 (dated by TCRdb to the early 2020s). Library preparation employed the immunoSEQ multiplex PCR assay. TCRdb carries this immuneACCESS record with in-frame sequences only. Its versions omit some clonotypes, under half of them owing to an unresolved V gene in the studies checked, with the rest unexplained. The sample contains approximately 140,000 clones, 88% of them found a single time. Clones ranked in the top ten supply 2.5% of the sample. Sequencing was performed on peripheral blood. These receptors all come from a human donor with COVID-19, enrolled during active disease. The donor label of this sample is uncertain.

The V and J genes are TRBV30 and TRBJ2-1; tentatively, D is TRBD2 (5 bases). Germline CDR1 reads GTSNPN; CDR2 reads SVGIG (reference sequence). The CDR3 sequence is 13 residues long. Trimming left V 2 bases short and J 8 bases short, with 13 bases between. The CDR3, as DNA: TGTGCCTGGAGTAAACAGCTCGGGGATGAGCAGTTCTTC. Its translation is CAWSKQLGDEQFF.

This sequence joins TRBV12-5 and TRBJ1-1, with no clear D. Trimming cost V 6 bases and J 0 bases, with 8 bases left between them. Germline V CDR1 and CDR2: LGHNT, FRNRAP. The CDR3 spans 13 residues. The CDR3 spells CASGSRLNTEAFF. The CDR3 coding sequence is TGTGCTAGTGGCTCGAGATTGAACACTGAAGCTTTCTTT.

V gene TRBV27 combines with J gene TRBJ1-2, with 11 nucleotides matching TRBD1. The junction had 6 bases not matched to a gene; V was cut back by 5 bases and J by 7 bases. CDR3 length equals 14 residues. Germline CDR1 MNHEY, CDR2 SMNVEV (reference sequence). CDR3 sequence: CASSLRTGGRGYTF. CDR3 nucleotide sequence: TGTGCCAGCAGTCTCCGGACAGGGGGCCGTGGCTACACCTTC.

This rearrangement joins TRBV11-2 to TRBJ2-5, with D uncertain. From germline, CDR1 is SGHAT and CDR2 FQNNGV. V lost 1 base to trimming and J lost 4 bases, with 7 bases between them. This CDR3 comprises 13 residues. For the CDR3, the DNA is TGTGCCAGCAGCTTAGGACATCGAGAGACCCAGTACTTC. Translating gives CASSLGHRETQYF.

In this sample, this clone turned up once. The J gene is TRBJ2-5, the V gene TRBV15; 8 positions match TRBD2. From germline, CDR1 is LNHNV and CDR2 YYDKDF (reference sequence). CDR3 length: 15 amino acids. V lost 1 base, J lost 2 bases, and 3 bases stayed unmatched. The CDR3 DNA reads as TGTGCCACCAGCAGAGTAGGACTAGCACAAGAGACCCAGTACTTC. It specifies CATSRVGLAQETQYF.

The chain is built from TRBV3-1 (or the pseudogene TRBV3-2) and TRBJ2-1; the D gene is possibly TRBD1 (5 bases). CDR1 and CDR2 (germline): LGHDT, YNNKEL (reference sequence). V lost 0 bases and J 11 bases, leaving 14 bases between the germline ends. This CDR3 is 14 amino acids long. Here the CDR3 reads CASSQDGQGIKQFF. The CDR3 DNA reads TGTGCCAGCAGCCAAGATGGGCAGGGAATTAAGCAGTTCTTC.

This chain uses TRBV3-1 (or the pseudogene TRBV3-2) with TRBJ2-1; 11 bases align to TRBD2. CDR3 length equals 13 residues. The junction had 5 bases not matched to a gene; V was cut back by 9 bases and J by 7 bases. Germline values: CDR1 LGHDT, CDR2 YNNKEL (reference sequence). CDR3 nucleotide sequence: TGTGCCAGTAATAGCGGGGGGGCGAATGAGCAGTTCTTC. Amino acid sequence: CASNSGGANEQFF.

J is TRBJ2-5 and V is TRBV7-9; possibly TRBD1 for D (5 bases). The V end was cut by 5 bases, the J end by 5 bases, with 15 bases between. The CDR3 contains 14 residues. The V gene's germline CDR1 is SEHNR and CDR2 FQNEAQ (reference sequence). CDR3 DNA sequence: TGTGCCAGCAGCCAAAAAGGGGCGACGGAGACCCAGTACTTC. As protein: CASSQKGATETQYF.